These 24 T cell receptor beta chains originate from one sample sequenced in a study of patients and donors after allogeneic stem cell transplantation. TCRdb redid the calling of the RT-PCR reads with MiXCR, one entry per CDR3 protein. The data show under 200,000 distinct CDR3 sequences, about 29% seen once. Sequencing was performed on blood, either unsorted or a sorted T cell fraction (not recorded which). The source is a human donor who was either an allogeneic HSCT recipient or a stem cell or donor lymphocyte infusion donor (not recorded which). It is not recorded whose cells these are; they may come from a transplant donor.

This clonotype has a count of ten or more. The CDR3 sequence: CASSLGTANNSPLHF. The DNA for the CDR3 is TGCGCCAGCAGCTTGGGGACGGCCAACAATTCACCCCTCCACTTT. The chain links TRBV5-1 to TRBJ1-6; D remains ambiguous. Germline CDR1 and CDR2: SGHRS and YFSETQ. Trimming removed 0 bases at V and 7 bases at J, with 11 bases between. The CDR3 has 15 amino acids.

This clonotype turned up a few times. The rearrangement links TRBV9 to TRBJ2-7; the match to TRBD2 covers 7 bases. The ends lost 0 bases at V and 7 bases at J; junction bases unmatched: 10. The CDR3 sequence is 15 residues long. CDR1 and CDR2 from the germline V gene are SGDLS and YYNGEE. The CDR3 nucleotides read TGTGCCAGCAGCGTAGGCAGCGGGAACCCTTGGGAGCAGTACTTC. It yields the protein CASSVGSGNPWEQYF.

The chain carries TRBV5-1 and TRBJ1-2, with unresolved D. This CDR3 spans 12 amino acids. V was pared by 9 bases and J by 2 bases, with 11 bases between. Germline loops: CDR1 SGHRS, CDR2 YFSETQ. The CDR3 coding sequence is TGCGCCACCAGGACGGGGAACTATGGCTACACCTTC. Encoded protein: CATRTGNYGYTF.

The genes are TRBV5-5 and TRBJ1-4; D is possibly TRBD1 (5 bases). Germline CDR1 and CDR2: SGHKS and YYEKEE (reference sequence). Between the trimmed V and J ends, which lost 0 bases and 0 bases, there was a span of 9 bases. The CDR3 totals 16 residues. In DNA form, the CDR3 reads TGTGCCAGCAGCTTGGGACAGACGGCAACTAATGAAAAACTGTTTTTT. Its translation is CASSLGQTATNEKLFF.

The CDR3, as DNA: TGTGCCAGCAGCGTAGAGGTCAGGAGCACCGGGGAGCTGTTTTTT. This translates into CASSVEVRSTGELFF. The chain recombines TRBV9 with TRBJ2-2; D unclear. CDR1 and CDR2 from the germline V gene are SGDLS and YYNGEE. Deletions cut 0 bases from V and 4 bases from J, with 10 bases between. There are 15 residues in the CDR3.

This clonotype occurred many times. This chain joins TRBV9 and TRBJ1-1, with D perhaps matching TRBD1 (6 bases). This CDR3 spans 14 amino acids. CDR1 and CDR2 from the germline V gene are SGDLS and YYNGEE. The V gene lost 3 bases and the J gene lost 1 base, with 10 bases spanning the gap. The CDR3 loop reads CASSARGWNTEAFF. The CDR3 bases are TGTGCCAGCAGCGCCAGGGGTTGGAACACTGAAGCTTTCTTT.

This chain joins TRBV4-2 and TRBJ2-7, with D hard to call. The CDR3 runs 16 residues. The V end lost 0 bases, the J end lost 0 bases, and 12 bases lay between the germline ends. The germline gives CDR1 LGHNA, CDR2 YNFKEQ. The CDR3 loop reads CASSQDPLSSSYEQYF. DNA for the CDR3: TGTGCCAGCAGCCAAGACCCCCTCTCAAGCTCCTACGAGCAGTACTTC.

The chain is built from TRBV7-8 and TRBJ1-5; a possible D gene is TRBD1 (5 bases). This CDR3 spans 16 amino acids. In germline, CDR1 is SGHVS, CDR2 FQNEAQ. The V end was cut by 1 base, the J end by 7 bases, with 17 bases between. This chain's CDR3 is CASSLVKGTRGQPQHF. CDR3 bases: TGTGCCAGCAGCTTAGTAAAGGGAACACGGGGGCAGCCCCAGCATTTT.

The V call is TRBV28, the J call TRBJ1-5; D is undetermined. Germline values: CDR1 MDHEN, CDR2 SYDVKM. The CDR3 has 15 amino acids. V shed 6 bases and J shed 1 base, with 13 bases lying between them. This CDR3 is CASRLRRKSNQPQHF. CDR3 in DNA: TGTGCCAGCAGACTTCGACGGAAGAGCAATCAGCCCCAGCATTTT.

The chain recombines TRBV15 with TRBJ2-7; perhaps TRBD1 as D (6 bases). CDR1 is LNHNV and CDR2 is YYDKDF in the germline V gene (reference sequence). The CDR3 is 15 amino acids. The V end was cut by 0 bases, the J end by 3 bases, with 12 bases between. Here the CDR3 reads CATSRETVRGYEQYF. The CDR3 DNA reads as TGTGCCACCAGCAGAGAAACTGTCAGGGGCTACGAGCAGTACTTC.

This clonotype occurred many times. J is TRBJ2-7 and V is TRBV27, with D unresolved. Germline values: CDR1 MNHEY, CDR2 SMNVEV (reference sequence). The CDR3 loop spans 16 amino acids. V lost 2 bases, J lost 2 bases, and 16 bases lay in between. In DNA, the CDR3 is TGTGCCAGCAGTTTAATCTCCTACCAAGACCCCTACGAGCAGTACTTC. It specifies CASSLISYQDPYEQYF.

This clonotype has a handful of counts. Written as DNA, the CDR3 is TGCAGTGCTAGAAAAGGCGGGCCAAAGACAGATACGCAGTATTTT. Translating it yields CSARKGGPKTDTQYF. V usage is TRBV20-1 and J usage is TRBJ2-3; possible D gene TRBD2, 5 bases. Between the trimmed V and J ends, which lost 2 bases and 3 bases, there was a span of 15 bases. From germline, CDR1 is DFQATT and CDR2 SNEGSKA (reference sequence). The CDR3 contains 15 residues.

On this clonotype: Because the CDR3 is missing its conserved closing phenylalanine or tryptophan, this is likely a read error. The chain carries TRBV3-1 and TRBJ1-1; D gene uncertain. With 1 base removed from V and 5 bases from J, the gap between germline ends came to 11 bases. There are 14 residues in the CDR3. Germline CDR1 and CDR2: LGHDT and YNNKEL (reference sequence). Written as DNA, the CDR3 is TGTGCCAGCAGCCAAGGCCGACTGGAAACTGAAGCTTTCTTG. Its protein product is CASSQGRLETEAFL.

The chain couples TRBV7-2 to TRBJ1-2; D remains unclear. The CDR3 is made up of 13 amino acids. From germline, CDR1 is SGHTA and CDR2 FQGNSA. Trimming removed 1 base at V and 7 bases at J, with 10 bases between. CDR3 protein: CASSLGPVAGYTF. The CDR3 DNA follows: TGTGCCAGCAGCTTAGGACCAGTTGCTGGCTACACCTTC.

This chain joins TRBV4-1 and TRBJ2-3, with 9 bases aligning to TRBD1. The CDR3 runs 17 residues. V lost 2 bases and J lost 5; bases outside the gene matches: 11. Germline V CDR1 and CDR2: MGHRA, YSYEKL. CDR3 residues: CASSQSTLDRGKDTQYF. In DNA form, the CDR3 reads TGCGCCAGCAGCCAATCCACCCTGGACAGGGGTAAAGATACGCAGTATTTT.

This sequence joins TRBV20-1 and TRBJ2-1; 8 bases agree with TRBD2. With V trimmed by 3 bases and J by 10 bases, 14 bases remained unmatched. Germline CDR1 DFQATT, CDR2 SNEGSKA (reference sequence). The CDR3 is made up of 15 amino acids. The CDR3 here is CSARGTSGTFWEQFF. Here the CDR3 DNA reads TGCAGTGCTAGGGGAACTAGCGGCACCTTCTGGGAGCAGTTCTTC.

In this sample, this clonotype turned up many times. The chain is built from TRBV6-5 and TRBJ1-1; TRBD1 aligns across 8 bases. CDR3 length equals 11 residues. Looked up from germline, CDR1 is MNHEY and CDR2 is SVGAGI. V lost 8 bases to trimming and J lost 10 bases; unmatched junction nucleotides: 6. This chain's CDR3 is CASWQGAGAFF. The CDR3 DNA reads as TGTGCCAGCTGGCAGGGGGCAGGAGCTTTCTTT.

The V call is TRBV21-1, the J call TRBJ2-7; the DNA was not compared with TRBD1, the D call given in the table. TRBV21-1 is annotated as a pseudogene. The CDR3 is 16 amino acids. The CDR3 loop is CASSNSEGGNSYEQYF. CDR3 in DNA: TGTGCCAGCAGCAATAGTGAGGGGGGGAATAGCTACGAGCAGTACTTC.

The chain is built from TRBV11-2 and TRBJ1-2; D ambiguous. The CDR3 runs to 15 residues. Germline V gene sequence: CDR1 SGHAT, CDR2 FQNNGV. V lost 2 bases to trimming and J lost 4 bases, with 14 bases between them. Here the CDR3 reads CASSLRRGMGYGYTF. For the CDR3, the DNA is TGTGCCAGCAGCTTACGCAGAGGGATGGGCTATGGCTACACCTTC.

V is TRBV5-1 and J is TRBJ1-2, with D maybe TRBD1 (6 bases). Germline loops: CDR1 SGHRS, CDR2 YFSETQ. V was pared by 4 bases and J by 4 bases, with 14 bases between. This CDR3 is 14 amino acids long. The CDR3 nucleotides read TGCGCCAGCAGCGAGGGGGGCCTGCTCTATGGCTACACCTTC. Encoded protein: CASSEGGLLYGYTF.

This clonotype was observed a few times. This CDR3 reads CASSYRGGTNEQFF. The CDR3 region has the DNA TGTGCCAGCAGTTACAGGGGTGGTACGAATGAGCAGTTCTTC. The chain carries TRBV6-5 and TRBJ2-1, with D tentatively TRBD1 (5 bases). Germline V gene lookup returns CDR1 MNHEY and CDR2 SVGAGI. V gave up 2 bases and J gave up 7 bases, with 12 bases separating them. The CDR3 contains 14 residues.

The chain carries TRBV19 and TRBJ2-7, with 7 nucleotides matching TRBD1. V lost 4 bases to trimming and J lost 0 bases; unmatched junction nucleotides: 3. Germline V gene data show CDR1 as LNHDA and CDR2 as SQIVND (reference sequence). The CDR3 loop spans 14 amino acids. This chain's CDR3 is CASSTGTVSYEQYF. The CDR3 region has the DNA TGTGCCAGTAGTACGGGGACAGTCTCCTACGAGCAGTACTTC.

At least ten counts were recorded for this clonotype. Here the CDR3 DNA reads TGCAGTGCCAGACCCGGGGAGACCCAGTACTTC. It codes for CSARPGETQYF. The chain couples TRBV20-1 to TRBJ2-5; D unresolved. CDR1 is DFQATT and CDR2 is SNEGSKA in the germline V gene (reference sequence). V dropped 6 bases and J dropped 5 bases, with 10 bases sitting between them. The CDR3 has 11 amino acids.

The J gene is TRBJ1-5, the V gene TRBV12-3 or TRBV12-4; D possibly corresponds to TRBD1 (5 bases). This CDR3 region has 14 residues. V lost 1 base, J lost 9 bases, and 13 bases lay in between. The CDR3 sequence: CASSLDSGRGPQHF. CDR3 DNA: TGTGCCAGCAGTTTAGATTCAGGGCGAGGGCCCCAGCATTTT.